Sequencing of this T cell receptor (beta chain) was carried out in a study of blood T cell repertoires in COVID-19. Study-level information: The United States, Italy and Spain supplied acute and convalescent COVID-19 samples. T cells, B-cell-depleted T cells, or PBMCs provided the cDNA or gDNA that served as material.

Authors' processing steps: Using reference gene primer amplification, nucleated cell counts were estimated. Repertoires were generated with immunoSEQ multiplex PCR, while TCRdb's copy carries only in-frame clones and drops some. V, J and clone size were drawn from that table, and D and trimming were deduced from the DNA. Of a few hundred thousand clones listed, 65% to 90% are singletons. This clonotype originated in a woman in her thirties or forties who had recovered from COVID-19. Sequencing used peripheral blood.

This CDR3 reads CASSQSGGPGNTIYF. The CDR3 bases are TGCGCCAGCAGCCAATCAGGGGGTCCTGGAAACACCATATATTTT. This chain uses TRBV4-3 with TRBJ1-3; 7 bases fit TRBD1. V was pared by 2 bases and J by 2 bases, with 3 bases of the junction left unmatched. This CDR3 spans 15 amino acids. Germline values: CDR1 LGHNA, CDR2 YSLEER.